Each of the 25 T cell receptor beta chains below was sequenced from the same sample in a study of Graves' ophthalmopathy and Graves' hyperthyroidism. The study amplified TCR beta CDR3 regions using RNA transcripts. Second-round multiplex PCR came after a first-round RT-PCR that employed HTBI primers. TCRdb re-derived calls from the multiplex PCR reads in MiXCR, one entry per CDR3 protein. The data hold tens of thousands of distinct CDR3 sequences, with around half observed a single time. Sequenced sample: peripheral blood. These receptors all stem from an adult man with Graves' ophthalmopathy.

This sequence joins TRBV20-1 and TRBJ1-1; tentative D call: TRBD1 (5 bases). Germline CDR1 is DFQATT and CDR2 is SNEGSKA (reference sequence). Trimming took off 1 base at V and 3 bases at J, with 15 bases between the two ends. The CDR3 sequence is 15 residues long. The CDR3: CSARGMGWGDTEAFF. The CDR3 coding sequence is TGCAGTGCTAGAGGCATGGGCTGGGGGGACACTGAAGCTTTCTTT.

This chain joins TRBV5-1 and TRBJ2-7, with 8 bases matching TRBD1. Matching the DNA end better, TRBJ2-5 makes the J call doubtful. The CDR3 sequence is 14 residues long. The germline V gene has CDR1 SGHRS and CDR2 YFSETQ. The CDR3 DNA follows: TGCGCCAGCAGCTCCTCAGGGGGCAGAGAGACCCAGTACTTC. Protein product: CASSSSGGRETQYF.

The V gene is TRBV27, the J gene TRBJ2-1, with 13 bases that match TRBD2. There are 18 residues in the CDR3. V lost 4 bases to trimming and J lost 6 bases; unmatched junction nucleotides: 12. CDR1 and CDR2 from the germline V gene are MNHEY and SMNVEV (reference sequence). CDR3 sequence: CASSSQLLGLAGINEQFF. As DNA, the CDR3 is TGTGCCAGCAGTTCTCAACTCCTGGGACTAGCGGGGATCAATGAGCAGTTCTTC.

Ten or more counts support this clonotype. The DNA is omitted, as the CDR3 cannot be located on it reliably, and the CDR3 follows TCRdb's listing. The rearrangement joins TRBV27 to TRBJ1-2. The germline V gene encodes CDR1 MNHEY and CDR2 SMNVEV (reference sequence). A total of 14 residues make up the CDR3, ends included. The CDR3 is CASSSSGFGYGYTF.

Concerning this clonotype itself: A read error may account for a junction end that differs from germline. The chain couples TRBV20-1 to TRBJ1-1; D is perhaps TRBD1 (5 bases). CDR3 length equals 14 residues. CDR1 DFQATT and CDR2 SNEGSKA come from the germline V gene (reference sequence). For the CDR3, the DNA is TGCAGTGCTCTAAAAGCGGGGGGGAACACTGAAGCGTTCTTT. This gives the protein CSALKAGGNTEAFF.

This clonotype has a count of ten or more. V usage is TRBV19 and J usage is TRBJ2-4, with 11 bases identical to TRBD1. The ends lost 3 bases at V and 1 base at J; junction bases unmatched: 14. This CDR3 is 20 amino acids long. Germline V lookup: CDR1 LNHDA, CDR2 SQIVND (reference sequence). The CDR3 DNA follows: TGTGCCAGTAGTATCGGCCTGGGACAGGGGGGTCTCCTGGCCAAAAACATTCAGTACTTC. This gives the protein CASSIGLGQGGLLAKNIQYF.

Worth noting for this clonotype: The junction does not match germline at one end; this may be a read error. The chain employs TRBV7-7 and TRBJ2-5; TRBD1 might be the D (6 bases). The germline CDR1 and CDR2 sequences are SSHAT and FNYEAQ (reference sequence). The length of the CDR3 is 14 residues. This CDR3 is CASSLSGVLGIQYF. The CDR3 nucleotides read TGTGCTAGCAGCCTATCAGGGGTGCTAGGGATCCAGTACTTC.

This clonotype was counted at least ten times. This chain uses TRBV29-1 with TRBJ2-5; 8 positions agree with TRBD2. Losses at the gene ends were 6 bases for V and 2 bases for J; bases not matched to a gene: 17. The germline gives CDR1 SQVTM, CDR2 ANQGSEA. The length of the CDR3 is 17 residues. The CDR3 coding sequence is TGCAGCGTGGTGAAGGTAGGGCTAGCGGGCCAACAAGAGACCCAGTACTTC. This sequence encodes CSVVKVGLAGQQETQYF.

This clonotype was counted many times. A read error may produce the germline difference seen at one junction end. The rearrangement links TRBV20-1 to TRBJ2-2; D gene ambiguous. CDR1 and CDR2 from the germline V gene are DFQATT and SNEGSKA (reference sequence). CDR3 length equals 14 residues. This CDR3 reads CSARAPGNAGELFF. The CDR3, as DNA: TGCAGTGCTAGAGCGCCTGGGAACGCCGGGGAGCTGTTTTTT.

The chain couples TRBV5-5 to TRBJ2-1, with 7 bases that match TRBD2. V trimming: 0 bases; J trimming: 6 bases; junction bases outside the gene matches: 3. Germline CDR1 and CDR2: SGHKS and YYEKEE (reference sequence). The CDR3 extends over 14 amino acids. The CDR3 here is CASSLGTSANEQFF. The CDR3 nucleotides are TGTGCCAGCAGCTTGGGAACTAGCGCCAATGAGCAGTTCTTC.

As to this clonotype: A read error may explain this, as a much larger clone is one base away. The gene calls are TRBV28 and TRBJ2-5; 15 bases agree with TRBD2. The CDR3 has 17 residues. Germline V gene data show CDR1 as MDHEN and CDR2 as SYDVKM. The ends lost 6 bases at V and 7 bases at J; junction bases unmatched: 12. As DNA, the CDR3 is TGTGCCAGCAGCCTGGGACTAGCGGGAGGCGTCACAGGGACCCAGTACTTC. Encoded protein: CASSLGLAGGVTGTQYF. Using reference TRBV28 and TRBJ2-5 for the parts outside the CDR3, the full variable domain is DVKVTQSSRYLVKRTGEKVFLECVQDMDHENMFWYRQDPGLGLRLIYFSYDVKMKEKGDIPEGYSVSREKKERFSLILESASTNQTSMYLCASSLGLAGGVTGTQYFGPGTRLLVL.

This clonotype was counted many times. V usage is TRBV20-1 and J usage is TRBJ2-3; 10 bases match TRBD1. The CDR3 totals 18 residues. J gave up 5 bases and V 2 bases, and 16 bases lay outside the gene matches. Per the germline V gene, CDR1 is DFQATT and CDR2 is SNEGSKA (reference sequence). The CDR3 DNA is TGCAGTGCTAGATCCCTAAATAGGGGGACAGGGGTAAGAGATACGCAGTATTTT. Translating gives CSARSLNRGTGVRDTQYF.

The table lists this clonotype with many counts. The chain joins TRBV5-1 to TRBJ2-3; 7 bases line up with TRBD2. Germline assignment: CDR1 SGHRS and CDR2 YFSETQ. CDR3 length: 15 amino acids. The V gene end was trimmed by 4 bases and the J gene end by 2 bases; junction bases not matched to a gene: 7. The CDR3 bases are TGCGCCAGCAGCGCAGGACTAGTCCTCACAGATACGCAGTATTTT. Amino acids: CASSAGLVLTDTQYF.

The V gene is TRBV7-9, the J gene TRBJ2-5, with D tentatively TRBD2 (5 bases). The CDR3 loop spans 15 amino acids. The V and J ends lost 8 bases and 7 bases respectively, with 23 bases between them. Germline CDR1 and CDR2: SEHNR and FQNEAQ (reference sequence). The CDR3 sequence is CASSPPAAEWGTQYF. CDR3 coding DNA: TGTGCCAGCTCCCCGCCAGCGGCCGAGTGGGGGACCCAGTACTTC.

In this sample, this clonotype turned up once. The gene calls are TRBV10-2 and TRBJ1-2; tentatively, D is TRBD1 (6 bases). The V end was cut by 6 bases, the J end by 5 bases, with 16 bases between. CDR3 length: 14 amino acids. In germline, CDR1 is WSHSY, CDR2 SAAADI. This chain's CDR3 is CASSKGRGAYGYTF. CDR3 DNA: TGCGCCAGCAGCAAGGGCAGGGGCGCTTATGGCTACACCTTC.

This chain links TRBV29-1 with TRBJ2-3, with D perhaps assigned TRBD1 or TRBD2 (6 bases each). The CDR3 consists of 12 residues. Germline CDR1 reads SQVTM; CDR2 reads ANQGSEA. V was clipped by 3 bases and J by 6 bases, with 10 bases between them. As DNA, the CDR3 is TGCAGCGTTGACCTAGGGGGGGATACGCAGTATTTT. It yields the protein CSVDLGGDTQYF.

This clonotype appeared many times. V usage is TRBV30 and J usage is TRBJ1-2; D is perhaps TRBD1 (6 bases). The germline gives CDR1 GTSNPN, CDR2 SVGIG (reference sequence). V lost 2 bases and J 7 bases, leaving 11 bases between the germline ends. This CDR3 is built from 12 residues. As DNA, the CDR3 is TGTGCCTGGAGTACCGGACAGCCTGGCTACACCTTC. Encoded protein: CAWSTGQPGYTF. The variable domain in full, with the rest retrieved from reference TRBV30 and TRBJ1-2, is SQTIHQWPATLVQPVGSPLSLECTVEGTSNPNLYWYRQAAGRGLQLLFYSVGIGQISSEVPQNLSASRPQDRQFILSSKKLLLSDSGFYLCAWSTGQPGYTFGSGTRLTVV.

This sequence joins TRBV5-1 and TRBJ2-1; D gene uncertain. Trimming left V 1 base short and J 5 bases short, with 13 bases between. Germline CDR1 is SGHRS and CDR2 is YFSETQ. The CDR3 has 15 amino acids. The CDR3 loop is CASSLRQESNNEQFF. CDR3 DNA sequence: TGCGCCAGCAGCTTGAGGCAGGAGTCTAACAATGAGCAGTTCTTC.

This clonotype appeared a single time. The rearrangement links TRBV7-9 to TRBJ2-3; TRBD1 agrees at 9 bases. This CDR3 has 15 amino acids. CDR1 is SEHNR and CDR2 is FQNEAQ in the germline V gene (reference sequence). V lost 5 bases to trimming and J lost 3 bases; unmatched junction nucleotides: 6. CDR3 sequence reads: CASSKTGGVTDTQYF. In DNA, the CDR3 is TGTGCCAGCAGCAAGACAGGGGGTGTAACAGATACGCAGTATTTT.

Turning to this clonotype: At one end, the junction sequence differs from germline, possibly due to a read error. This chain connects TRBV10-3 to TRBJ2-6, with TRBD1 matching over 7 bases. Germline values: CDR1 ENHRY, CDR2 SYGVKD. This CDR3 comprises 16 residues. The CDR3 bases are TGTGCCAGCAGTGTTTACAGGGGAGCTGGGGCCAACGTCCTGACTTTC. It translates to CASSVYRGAGANVLTF.

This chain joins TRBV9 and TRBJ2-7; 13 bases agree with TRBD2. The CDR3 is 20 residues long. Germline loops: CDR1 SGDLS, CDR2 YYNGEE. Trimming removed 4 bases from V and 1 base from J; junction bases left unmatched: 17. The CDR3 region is CASSRLARLAGGRDSYEQYF. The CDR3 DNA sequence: TGTGCCAGCAGCCGCCTGGCGAGACTAGCGGGAGGCCGAGATTCCTACGAGCAGTACTTC. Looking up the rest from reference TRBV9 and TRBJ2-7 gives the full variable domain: DSGVTQTPKHLITATGQRVTLRCSPRSGDLSVYWYQQSLDQGLQFLIQYYNGEERAKGNILERFSAQQFPDLHSELNLSSLELGDSALYFCASSRLARLAGGRDSYEQYFGPGTRLTVT.

The CDR3 region is CASSLFRDFIYNEQFF. The CDR3, as DNA: TGTGCCAGCAGCCTCTTCCGGGACTTCATCTACAATGAGCAGTTCTTC. This chain connects TRBV7-2 to TRBJ2-1; a possible D gene is TRBD2 (6 bases). This CDR3 has 16 residues. Germline CDR1 SGHTA, CDR2 FQGNSA. The V gene lost 5 bases and the J gene lost 3 bases, with 17 bases spanning the gap.

This chain's CDR3 is CASIGRTGEGLNYGYTF. The CDR3 DNA reads as TGCGCCAGTATCGGCCGGACAGGGGAAGGACTTAACTATGGCTACACCTTC. The chain combines TRBV10-2 with TRBJ1-2; TRBD1 matches 9 bases. In germline, CDR1 is WSHSY, CDR2 SAAADI. The V gene end was trimmed by 9 bases and the J gene end by 1 base; junction bases not matched to a gene: 15. The CDR3 totals 17 residues.

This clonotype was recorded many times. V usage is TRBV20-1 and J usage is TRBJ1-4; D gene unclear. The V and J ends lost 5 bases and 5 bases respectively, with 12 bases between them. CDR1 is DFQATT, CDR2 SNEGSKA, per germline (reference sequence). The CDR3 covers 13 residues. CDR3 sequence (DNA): TGCAGTGCTGGGATACTATCGAATGAAAAACTGTTTTTT. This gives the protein CSAGILSNEKLFF.

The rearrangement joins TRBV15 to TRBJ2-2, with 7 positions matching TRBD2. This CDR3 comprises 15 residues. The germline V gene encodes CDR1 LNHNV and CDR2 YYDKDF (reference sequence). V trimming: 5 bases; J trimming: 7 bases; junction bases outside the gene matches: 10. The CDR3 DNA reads TGTGCCACCAGCGGGGGGGGTTCCCCCGGCGGGGAGCTGTTTTTT. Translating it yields CATSGGGSPGGELFF. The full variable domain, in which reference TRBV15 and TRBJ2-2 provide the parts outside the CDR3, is DAMVIQNPRYQVTQFGKPVTLSCSQTLNHNVMYWYQQKSSQAPKLLFHYYDKDFNNEADTPDNFQSRRPNTSFCFLDIRSPGLGDTAMYLCATSGGGSPGGELFFGEGSRLTVL.